The 22 T cell receptor beta chains below all came from one sample that was sequenced in a study of cytomegalovirus exposure and HLA in healthy donors (dated by TCRdb to 2015 to 2018). Receptor amplification or capture employed the immunoSEQ multiplex PCR assay. The multiplex PCR relied on a mix of 60 forward primers for TCR Vbeta segments and 13 reverse primers for TCR Jbeta segments. As stored in TCRdb, this immuneACCESS dataset retains in-frame rearrangements with V and J assigned. A fraction of the clones does not appear; measured against another copy, unresolved V genes explain less than half of the discrepancy, and the remainder lacks a known reason. The sample includes 200,000 or so clones, with 70% to 90% observed a single time. The top ten clones comprise around 2.1% of the sample. Material for sequencing was PBMCs. The receptors shown here come from a woman younger than 30 in good health and CMV-seropositive.

The chain joins TRBV21-1 to TRBJ2-7; the table's D call, TRBD2, was not checked against the DNA. TRBV21-1 constitutes a pseudogene. The CDR3 contains 16 residues. The CDR3 coding sequence is TGTGCCAGCAGCGGTCACCGGGAGAAGAGCTCCTACGAGCAGTACTTC. Encoded protein: CASSGHREKSSYEQYF.

J is TRBJ1-6 and V is TRBV15, with TRBD1 identical over 7 bases. V lost 2 bases and J lost 7; bases outside the gene matches: 8. The V gene's germline CDR1 is LNHNV and CDR2 YYDKDF (reference sequence). The length of the CDR3 is 16 residues. In nucleotides, the CDR3 is TGTGCCACCAGCAGAACGACAGGGATTAGAAATTCACCCCTCCACTTT. Residues: CATSRTTGIRNSPLHF.

The chain employs TRBV6-5 and TRBJ2-3; TRBD2 matches 7 bases. Germline V gives CDR1 MNHEY, CDR2 SVGAGI. CDR3 length: 16 amino acids. Trimming took 2 bases from V and 2 from J; bases not matched to a gene: 7. The CDR3 loop is CASSYHGLGNTDTQYF. Written as DNA, the CDR3 is TGTGCCAGCAGTTACCATGGACTAGGAAACACAGATACGCAGTATTTT.

This chain uses TRBV12-2 with TRBJ2-7; TRBD2 was called by the table and not checked on the DNA. TRBV12-2 is recorded as a pseudogene. The CDR3 has 14 residues. The CDR3 region has the DNA TGTGCAAGTCGCCGCACCGGTGTCAATAGCGAGCAGTACGTC. It translates to CASRRTGVNSEQYV.

The chain combines TRBV29-1 with TRBJ2-2, with D hard to call. The CDR3 sequence is 12 residues long. Per germline, CDR1 SQVTM and CDR2 ANQGSEA. The germline V and J ends were trimmed by 0 bases and 9 bases, with 8 bases remaining between them. CDR3 sequence reads: CSVEDLGRELFF. The DNA of the CDR3 is TGCAGCGTTGAAGATCTGGGCCGGGAGCTGTTTTTT.

The CDR3 DNA sequence: TGTGCCAGCAGAGGAGGCAGGGGGACGACTGAAGCTTTCTTT. This translates into CASRGGRGTTEAFF. V is TRBV28 and J is TRBJ1-1; TRBD1 aligns across 7 bases. The CDR3 runs 14 residues. From germline, CDR1 is MDHEN and CDR2 SYDVKM. With 6 bases clipped from V and 5 bases from J, the junction kept 9 bases outside the gene matches.

The chain couples TRBV28 to TRBJ1-4; a possible D gene is TRBD1 (5 bases). The CDR3 consists of 14 residues. Germline V gene lookup returns CDR1 MDHEN and CDR2 SYDVKM. V gave up 7 bases and J gave up 8 bases, with 17 bases separating them. The CDR3 region is CASTRTGQGEKLFF. CDR3 bases: TGTGCCAGCACCAGAACCGGGCAGGGCGAAAAACTGTTTTTT.

The rearrangement uses TRBV2 and TRBJ2-3, with 7 bases aligning to TRBD1. Germline-derived CDR1 and CDR2 are SNHLY and FYNNEI. The CDR3 totals 15 residues. With V trimmed by 6 bases and J by 3 bases, 9 bases remained unmatched. The CDR3: CASRKQGFKTDTQYF. CDR3 nucleotides: TGTGCCAGCAGGAAACAGGGGTTTAAGACAGATACGCAGTATTTT.

J is TRBJ2-1 and V is TRBV6-6; D is ambiguous. Germline values: CDR1 MNHNY, CDR2 SVGAGI (reference sequence). The CDR3 is 14 residues long. V dropped 8 bases and J dropped 5 bases, with 16 bases sitting between them. CDR3 amino acids: CASGSAGVNNEQFF. As DNA, the CDR3 is TGTGCCAGCGGATCGGCAGGTGTCAACAATGAGCAGTTCTTC.

CDR3 sequence: CAWNPGSGETQYF. For the CDR3, the DNA is TGTGCCTGGAACCCAGGGTCCGGGGAGACCCAGTACTTC. This sequence joins TRBV30 and TRBJ2-5; perhaps TRBD1 as D (5 bases). V was shortened by 4 bases and J by 5 bases, with 14 bases between the two germline ends. The CDR3 length is 13 residues. The germline CDR1 and CDR2 sequences are GTSNPN and SVGIG (reference sequence).

The chain couples TRBV2 to TRBJ1-2; 7 bases align to TRBD1. Trimming cost V 6 bases and J 4 bases; bases outside gene matches: 8. The length of the CDR3 is 14 residues. In germline, CDR1 is SNHLY, CDR2 FYNNEI. DNA of the CDR3: TGTGCCAGCAGCGACCGACAGGGTGGCTATGGCTACACCTTC. Amino acid sequence: CASSDRQGGYGYTF.

The chain is built from TRBV7-5 and TRBJ2-1; TRBD2 is the table's D call, not checked against the DNA. TRBV7-5 is labeled a pseudogene. This CDR3 comprises 17 residues. CDR3 residues: CVRSLKALVGLLGEQFF. The DNA of the CDR3 is TGTGTCAGAAGCTTAAAAGCCCTAGTGGGTCTCCTTGGGGAGCAGTTCTTC.

The sample holds a few counts of this clone. The chain is built from TRBV13 and TRBJ2-1, with 8 bases fitting TRBD1. Germline V lookup: CDR1 PRHDT, CDR2 FYEKMQ (reference sequence). The J segment lost 0 bases and the V segment lost 5 bases, leaving 6 bases of the junction unmatched. This CDR3 is 16 amino acids long. CDR3 in amino acids: CASSLTTGGSYNEQFF. The CDR3 DNA is TGTGCCAGCAGCCTCACTACAGGGGGCTCCTACAATGAGCAGTTCTTC.

V usage is TRBV5-1 and J usage is TRBJ2-7, with D perhaps TRBD2 (5 bases). The CDR3 runs 16 residues. Germline lookup yields CDR1 SGHRS and CDR2 YFSETQ. V lost 0 bases and J 1 base, leaving 14 bases between the germline ends. The CDR3 here is CASSLASGLVSYEQYF. The CDR3 DNA follows: TGCGCCAGCAGCTTGGCCTCCGGACTGGTATCCTACGAGCAGTACTTC.

The V and J genes are TRBV15 and TRBJ1-4; perhaps TRBD1 as D (5 bases). The CDR3 has 15 amino acids. The ends were cut back, 3 bases at V and 3 bases at J, with 11 bases in the middle. CDR1 and CDR2 (germline): LNHNV, YYDKDF (reference sequence). The CDR3 DNA sequence: TGTGCCACCAGCAGTAGGGGAACGGCTAATGAAAAACTGTTTTTT. It encodes CATSSRGTANEKLFF. The variable domain in full, with the rest retrieved from reference TRBV15 and TRBJ1-4, is DAMVIQNPRYQVTQFGKPVTLSCSQTLNHNVMYWYQQKSSQAPKLLFHYYDKDFNNEADTPDNFQSRRPNTSFCFLDIRSPGLGDTAMYLCATSSRGTANEKLFFGSGTQLSVL.

J is TRBJ1-2 and V is TRBV6-5; TRBD1 matches at 11 bases. The CDR3 sequence is 15 residues long. Germline assignment: CDR1 MNHEY and CDR2 SVGAGI. J gave up 8 bases and V 2 bases, and 7 bases lay outside the gene matches. The CDR3 region is CASSYLGQGAKGYTF. CDR3 DNA: TGTGCCAGCAGTTACCTAGGACAGGGGGCGAAAGGCTACACCTTC.

This clone has a handful of counts. The chain couples TRBV6-5 to TRBJ1-2; no clear D. Trimming took off 6 bases at V and 7 bases at J, with 15 bases between the two ends. Per the germline V gene, CDR1 is MNHEY and CDR2 is SVGAGI. The CDR3 covers 13 residues. The CDR3 spells CASSLRRESGYTF. For the CDR3, the DNA is TGTGCCAGCAGCCTAAGGAGGGAGTCTGGCTACACCTTC.

This chain joins TRBV27 and TRBJ1-5, with D unclear. Trimming stripped 0 bases from V and 1 base from J, with 13 bases between. The CDR3 runs 17 residues. Germline V gene data show CDR1 as MNHEY and CDR2 as SMNVEV (reference sequence). The CDR3 nucleotides are TGTGCCAGCAGTTTATCCGCCCCAACAGAAAGCAATCAGCCCCAGCATTTT. This translates into CASSLSAPTESNQPQHF.

The J gene is TRBJ2-2, the V gene TRBV6-6; TRBD2 matches at 10 bases. The germline CDR1 and CDR2 sequences are MNHNY and SVGAGI (reference sequence). V gave up 6 bases and J gave up 7 bases; unmatched junction bases: 11. The CDR3 spans 16 residues. CDR3 in DNA: TGTGCCAGCAGATCCTCGAGCGGGGGGGCGGTCGGGGAGCTGTTTTTT. It is translated as CASRSSSGGAVGELFF.

V gene TRBV2 combines with J gene TRBJ1-2; D gene unclear. Germline-derived CDR1 and CDR2 are SNHLY and FYNNEI. V gave up 4 bases and J gave up 2 bases, with 8 bases separating them. CDR3 size: 13 residues. In DNA, the CDR3 is TGTGCCAGCAGTGTGGTACAAAACTATGGCTACACCTTC. Translation gives CASSVVQNYGYTF.

V usage is TRBV19 and J usage is TRBJ2-7, with TRBD1 identical over 10 bases. Germline V gene data show CDR1 as LNHDA and CDR2 as SQIVND (reference sequence). There are 15 residues in the CDR3. After removal of 3 bases from V and 2 bases from J, the junction contained 4 bases not matched to a gene. CDR3 in amino acids: CASSIGTGVAYEQYF. DNA of the CDR3: TGTGCCAGTAGTATCGGGACAGGGGTCGCCTACGAGCAGTACTTC.

Concerning this clone itself: This sample includes further DNA sequences coding for the same CDR3. V and J are TRBV7-9 and TRBJ1-4; no reliable D call. This CDR3 is 12 amino acids long. V gave up 2 bases and J gave up 7 bases, with 5 bases separating them. The germline CDR1 and CDR2 sequences are SEHNR and FQNEAQ (reference sequence). The CDR3 DNA is TGTGCCAGCAGCTTAACGGGTGAAAAACTGTTTTTT. It codes for CASSLTGEKLFF.